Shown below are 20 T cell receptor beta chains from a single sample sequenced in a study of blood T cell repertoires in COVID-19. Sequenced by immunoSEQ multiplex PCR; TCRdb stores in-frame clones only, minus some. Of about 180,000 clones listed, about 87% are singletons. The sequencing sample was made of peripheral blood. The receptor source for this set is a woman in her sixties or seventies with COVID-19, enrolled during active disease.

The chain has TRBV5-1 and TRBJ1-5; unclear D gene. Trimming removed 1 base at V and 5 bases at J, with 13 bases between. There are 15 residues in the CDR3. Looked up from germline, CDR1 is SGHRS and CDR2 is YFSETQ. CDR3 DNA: TGCGCCAGCAGCTTGTATTCAGGAATTGATCAGCCCCAGCATTTT. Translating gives CASSLYSGIDQPQHF.

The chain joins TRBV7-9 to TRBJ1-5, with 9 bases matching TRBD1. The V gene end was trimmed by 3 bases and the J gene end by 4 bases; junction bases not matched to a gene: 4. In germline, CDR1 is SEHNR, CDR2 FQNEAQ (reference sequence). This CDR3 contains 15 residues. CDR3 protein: CASSLGQGTNQPQHF. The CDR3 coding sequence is TGTGCCAGCAGCTTGGGACAGGGAACTAATCAGCCCCAGCATTTT. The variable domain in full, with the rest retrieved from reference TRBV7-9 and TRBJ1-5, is DTGVSQNPRHKITKRGQNVTFRCDPISEHNRLYWYRQTLGQGPEFLTYFQNEAQLEKSRLLSDRFSAERPKGSFSTLEIQRTEQGDSAMYLCASSLGQGTNQPQHFGDGTRLSIL.

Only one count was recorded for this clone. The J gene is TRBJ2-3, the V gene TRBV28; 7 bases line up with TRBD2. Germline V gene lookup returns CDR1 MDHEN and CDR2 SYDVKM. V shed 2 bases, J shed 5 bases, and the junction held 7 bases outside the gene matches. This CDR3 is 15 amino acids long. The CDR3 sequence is CASSLGAGWGDTQYF. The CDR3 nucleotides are TGTGCCAGCAGTTTAGGAGCGGGATGGGGAGATACGCAGTATTTT.

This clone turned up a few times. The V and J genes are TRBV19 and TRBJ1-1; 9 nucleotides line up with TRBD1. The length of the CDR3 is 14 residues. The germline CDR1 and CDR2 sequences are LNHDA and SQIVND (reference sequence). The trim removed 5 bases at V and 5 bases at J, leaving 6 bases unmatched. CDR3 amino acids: CASSPQGARTEAFF. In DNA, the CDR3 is TGTGCCAGTAGTCCACAGGGGGCGCGAACTGAAGCTTTCTTT. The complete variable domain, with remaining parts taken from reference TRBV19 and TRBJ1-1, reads DGGITQSPKYLFRKEGQNVTLSCEQNLNHDAMYWYRQDPGQGLRLIYYSQIVNDFQKGDIAEGYSVSREKKESFPLTVTSAQKNPTAFYLCASSPQGARTEAFFGQGTRLTVV.

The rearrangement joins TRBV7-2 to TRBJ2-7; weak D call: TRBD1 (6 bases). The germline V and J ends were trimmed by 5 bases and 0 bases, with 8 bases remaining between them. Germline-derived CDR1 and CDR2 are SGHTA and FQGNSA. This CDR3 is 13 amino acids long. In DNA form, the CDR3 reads TGTGCCAGCAGCGGGGGCTACTCCTACGAGCAGTACTTC. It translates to CASSGGYSYEQYF.

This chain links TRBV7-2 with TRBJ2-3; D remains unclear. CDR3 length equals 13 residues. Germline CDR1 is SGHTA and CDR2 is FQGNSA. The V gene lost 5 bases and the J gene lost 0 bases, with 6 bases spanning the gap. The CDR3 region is CASSQWSTDTQYF. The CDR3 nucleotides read TGTGCCAGCAGCCAGTGGAGCACAGATACGCAGTATTTT.

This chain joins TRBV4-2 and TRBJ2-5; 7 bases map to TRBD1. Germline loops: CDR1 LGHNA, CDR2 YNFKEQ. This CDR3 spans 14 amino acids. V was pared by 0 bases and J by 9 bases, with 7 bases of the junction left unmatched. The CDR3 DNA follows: TGTGCCAGCAGCCAAGATAGGGGGCAAGGCGCCCAGTACTTC. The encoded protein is CASSQDRGQGAQYF.

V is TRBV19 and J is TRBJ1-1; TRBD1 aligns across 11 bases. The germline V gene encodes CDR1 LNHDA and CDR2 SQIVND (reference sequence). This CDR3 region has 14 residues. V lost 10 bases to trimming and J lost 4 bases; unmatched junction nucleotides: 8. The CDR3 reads CATRRGTGGTEAFF. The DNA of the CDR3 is TGTGCCACCAGGAGGGGGACAGGGGGCACTGAAGCTTTCTTT. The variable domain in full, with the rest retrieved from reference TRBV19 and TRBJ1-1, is DGGITQSPKYLFRKEGQNVTLSCEQNLNHDAMYWYRQDPGQGLRLIYYSQIVNDFQKGDIAEGYSVSREKKESFPLTVTSAQKNPTAFYLCATRRGTGGTEAFFGQGTRLTVV.

This CDR3 reads CASSLGGTAYEQYF. Here the CDR3 DNA reads TGTGCCAGCAGCTTAGGCGGCACCGCCTACGAGCAGTACTTC. The rearrangement joins TRBV7-2 to TRBJ2-7, with D uncertain. V was trimmed by 1 base and J by 2 bases, leaving 9 bases between them. The CDR3 loop spans 14 amino acids. Per germline, CDR1 SGHTA and CDR2 FQGNSA.

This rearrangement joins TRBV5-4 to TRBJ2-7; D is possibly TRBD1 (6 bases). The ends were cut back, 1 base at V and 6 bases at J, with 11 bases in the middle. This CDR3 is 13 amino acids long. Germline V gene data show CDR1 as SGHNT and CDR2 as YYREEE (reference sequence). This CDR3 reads CASSLQGLGEQYF. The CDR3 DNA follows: TGTGCCAGCAGCTTGCAGGGGCTAGGCGAGCAGTACTTC.

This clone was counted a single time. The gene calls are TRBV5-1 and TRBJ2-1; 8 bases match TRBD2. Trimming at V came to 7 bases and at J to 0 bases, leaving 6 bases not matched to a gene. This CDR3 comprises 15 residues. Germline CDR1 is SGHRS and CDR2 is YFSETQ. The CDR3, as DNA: TGCGCCAGCGGGGCTAGCGGGTTCTCCTACAATGAGCAGTTCTTC. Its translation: CASGASGFSYNEQFF.

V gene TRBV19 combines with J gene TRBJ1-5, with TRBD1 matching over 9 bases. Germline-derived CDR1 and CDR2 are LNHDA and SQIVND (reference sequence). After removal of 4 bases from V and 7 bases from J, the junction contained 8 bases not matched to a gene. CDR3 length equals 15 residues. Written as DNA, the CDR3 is TGTGCCAGTAGTACCATCCCGGGACAGGGCCAGCCCCAGCATTTT. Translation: CASSTIPGQGQPQHF.

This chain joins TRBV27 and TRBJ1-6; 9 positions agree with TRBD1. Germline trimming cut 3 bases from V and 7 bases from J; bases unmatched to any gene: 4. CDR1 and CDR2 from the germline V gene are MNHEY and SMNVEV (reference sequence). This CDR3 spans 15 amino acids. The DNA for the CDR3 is TGTGCCAGCAGTTTCGGACAGGGGAGGAATTCACCCCTCCACTTT. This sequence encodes CASSFGQGRNSPLHF.

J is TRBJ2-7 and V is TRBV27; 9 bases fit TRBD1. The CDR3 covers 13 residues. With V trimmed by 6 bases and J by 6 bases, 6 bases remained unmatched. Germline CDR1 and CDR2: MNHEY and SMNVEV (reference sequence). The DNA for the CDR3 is TGTGCCAGCAGGGGTACAGGGGGCCTCGAGCAGTACTTC. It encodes CASRGTGGLEQYF.

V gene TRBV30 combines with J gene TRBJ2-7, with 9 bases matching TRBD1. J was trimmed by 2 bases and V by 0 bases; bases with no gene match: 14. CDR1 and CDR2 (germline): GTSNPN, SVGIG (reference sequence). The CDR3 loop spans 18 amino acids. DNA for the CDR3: TGTGCCTGGAGTGTAGCCCCTAGAGGGACAGGGCGGCCCTACGAGCAGTACTTC. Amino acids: CAWSVAPRGTGRPYEQYF.

In nucleotides, the CDR3 is TGTGCCAGCAGCTTAGGTAGGCCCAGGGACACTGAAGCTTTCTTT. Translating it yields CASSLGRPRDTEAFF. The V call is TRBV7-2, the J call TRBJ1-1; TRBD1 might be the D (5 bases). The length of the CDR3 is 15 residues. Trimming took off 1 base at V and 3 bases at J, with 12 bases between the two ends. Germline-derived CDR1 and CDR2 are SGHTA and FQGNSA.

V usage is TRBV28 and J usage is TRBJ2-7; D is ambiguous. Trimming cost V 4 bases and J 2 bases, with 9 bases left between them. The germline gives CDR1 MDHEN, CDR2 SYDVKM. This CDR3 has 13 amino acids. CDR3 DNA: TGTGCCAGCAGTTACAGTACCCCCTACGAGCAGTACTTC. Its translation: CASSYSTPYEQYF.

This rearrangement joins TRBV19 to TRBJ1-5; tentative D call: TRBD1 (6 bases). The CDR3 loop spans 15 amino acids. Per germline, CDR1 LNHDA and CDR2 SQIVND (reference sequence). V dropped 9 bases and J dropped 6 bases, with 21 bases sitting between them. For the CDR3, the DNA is TGTGCCAGCCGCGTGCCAGGGGTTCAAGGTCAGCCCCAGCATTTT. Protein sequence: CASRVPGVQGQPQHF.

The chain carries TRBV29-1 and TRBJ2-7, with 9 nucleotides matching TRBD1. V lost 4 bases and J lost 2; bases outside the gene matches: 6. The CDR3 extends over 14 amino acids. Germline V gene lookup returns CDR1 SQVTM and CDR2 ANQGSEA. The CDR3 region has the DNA TGCAGCGTTGCAAAAAGACAGGGGGCCTACGAGCAGTACTTC. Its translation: CSVAKRQGAYEQYF.

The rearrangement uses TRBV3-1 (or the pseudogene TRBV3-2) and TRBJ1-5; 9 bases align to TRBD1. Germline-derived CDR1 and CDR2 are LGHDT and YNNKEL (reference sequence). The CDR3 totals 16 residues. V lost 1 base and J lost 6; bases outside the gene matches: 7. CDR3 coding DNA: TGTGCCAGCAGCCAAGGGGGCACAGGGGGCAGTCAGCCCCAGCATTTT. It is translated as CASSQGGTGGSQPQHF.